This TCR beta chain was identified during a study of CD8 T cells in ankylosing spondylitis. Germline-derived CDR1 and CDR2 are SNHLY and FYNNEI. The V gene lost 4 bases and the J gene lost 0 bases, with 3 bases spanning the gap. This CDR3 spans 12 amino acids. Regarding this clonotype: Antigen unknown.

General study points: Within ankylosing spondylitis blood, a TCR beta motif made up of several highly homologous variants appeared to be characteristic. Earlier authors reported some of these motif variants in reactive arthritis synovial fluid and blood.

Using quantitative 5'-RACE with molecular barcodes, the authors made TCR beta libraries. TCRdb re-called the 5' RACE reads with MiXCR, one entry per CDR3 protein. The sample contains 300,000 to 400,000 distinct CDR3 sequences, 20% to 25% of which appear only once. The chain carries TRBV2 and TRBJ2-5; no firm D call. The sequencing input was blood, either unsorted or a sorted T cell fraction (not recorded which). This sequence was found in a male donor with ankylosing spondylitis. CDR3 region: CASSVNQETQYF. CDR3 sequence (DNA): TGTGCCAGCAGTGTTAACCAAGAGACCCAGTACTTC.